The subject of this entry is one TCR beta chain. The antigen remains undetermined. Inclusion characteristics of ophthalmopathy patients comprised a Clinical Activity Score of at least 3, a NOSPECS grade of at least 4, and duration under 3 months. The V end lost 1 base, the J end lost 2 bases, and 7 bases lay between the germline ends. Germline lookup yields CDR1 LNHDA and CDR2 SQIVND (reference sequence). CDR3 size: 14 residues. RNA transcripts served as the template for amplifying TCR beta CDR3 regions. Initially, a first-round RT-PCR of the TCR CDR3 employed the HTBI primer set. TCRdb re-called the multiplex PCR reads through MiXCR, storing one row per CDR3 protein. The top ten clones hold around a third of a sample with approximately 600,000 distinct CDR3 sequences, less than 25% of them seen once. This entry is derived from a study of T cells in Graves' hyperthyroidism and ophthalmopathy. General observations from the study: Blood also carried most thyroid clonotypes expanded above 0.001.

V usage is TRBV19 and J usage is TRBJ2-3; D is perhaps TRBD2 (5 bases). The sequenced sample consisted of blood. This TCR was sampled from a man between 25 and 39 years old with Graves' ophthalmopathy. The CDR3 DNA reads TGTGCCAGTAGTATAGGGACTTACACAGATACGCAGTATTTT. The encoded protein is CASSIGTYTDTQYF.